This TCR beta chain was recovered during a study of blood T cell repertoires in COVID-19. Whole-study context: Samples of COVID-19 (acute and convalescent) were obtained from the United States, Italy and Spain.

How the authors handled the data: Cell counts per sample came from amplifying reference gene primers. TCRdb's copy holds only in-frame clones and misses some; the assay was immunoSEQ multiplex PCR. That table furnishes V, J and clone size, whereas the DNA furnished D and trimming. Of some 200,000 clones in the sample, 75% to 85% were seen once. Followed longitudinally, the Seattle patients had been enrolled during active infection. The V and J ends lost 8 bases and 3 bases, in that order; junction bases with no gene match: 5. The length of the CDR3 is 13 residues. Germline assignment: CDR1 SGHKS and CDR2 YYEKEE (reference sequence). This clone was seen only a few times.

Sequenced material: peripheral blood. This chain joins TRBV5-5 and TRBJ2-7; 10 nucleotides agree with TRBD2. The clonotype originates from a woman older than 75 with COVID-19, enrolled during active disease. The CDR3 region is CASSSGGLYEQYF. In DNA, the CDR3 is TGTGCCAGTTCTAGCGGGGGTCTCTACGAGCAGTACTTC. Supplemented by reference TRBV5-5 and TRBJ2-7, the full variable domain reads DAGVTQSPTHLIKTRGQQVTLRCSPISGHKSVSWYQQVLGQGPQFIFQYYEKEERGRGNFPDRFSARQFPNYSSELNVNALLLGDSALYLCASSSGGLYEQYFGPGTRLTVT.